This TCR beta chain was found in a study of control samples from healthy donors and cancer patients (dated by TCRdb to 2020 to 2021). About this clone itself: There is no known antigen for this receptor. Base quality data are lacking; no much larger clone is found one base away.

There are 13 amino acids in the CDR3, from cysteine to phenylalanine inclusive. Only the CDR3 portion is preserved as DNA: 39 bases, with reading frame beginning at the first base. The germline V gene sets CDR1 to SGHNT and CDR2 to YENEEA. V loses 2 bases, J loses 4 bases, and the germline ends lie 8 bases apart. Library creation used the immunoSEQ multiplex PCR assay. This immuneACCESS table, as held by TCRdb, lists in-frame sequences with V and J called but not all clones. Of the missing ones, under half trace to an unresolved V gene in checked studies; the others have no known cause. The sample profile shows more than 85,000 clones; more than 75% of them were found once. Around 4% of the sample is in the top ten clones.

The TCR sequence derives from a woman in her sixties or seventies with lung cancer. This sequence uses TRBV11-3 and TRBJ1-1, with the D segment identity uncertain. Sequenced: PBMCs. Read as DNA, the sequence is TGTGCCAGCAGCTTAACCCTAGGCACTGAAGCTTTCTTT. Translated, it gives CASSLTLGTEAFF.